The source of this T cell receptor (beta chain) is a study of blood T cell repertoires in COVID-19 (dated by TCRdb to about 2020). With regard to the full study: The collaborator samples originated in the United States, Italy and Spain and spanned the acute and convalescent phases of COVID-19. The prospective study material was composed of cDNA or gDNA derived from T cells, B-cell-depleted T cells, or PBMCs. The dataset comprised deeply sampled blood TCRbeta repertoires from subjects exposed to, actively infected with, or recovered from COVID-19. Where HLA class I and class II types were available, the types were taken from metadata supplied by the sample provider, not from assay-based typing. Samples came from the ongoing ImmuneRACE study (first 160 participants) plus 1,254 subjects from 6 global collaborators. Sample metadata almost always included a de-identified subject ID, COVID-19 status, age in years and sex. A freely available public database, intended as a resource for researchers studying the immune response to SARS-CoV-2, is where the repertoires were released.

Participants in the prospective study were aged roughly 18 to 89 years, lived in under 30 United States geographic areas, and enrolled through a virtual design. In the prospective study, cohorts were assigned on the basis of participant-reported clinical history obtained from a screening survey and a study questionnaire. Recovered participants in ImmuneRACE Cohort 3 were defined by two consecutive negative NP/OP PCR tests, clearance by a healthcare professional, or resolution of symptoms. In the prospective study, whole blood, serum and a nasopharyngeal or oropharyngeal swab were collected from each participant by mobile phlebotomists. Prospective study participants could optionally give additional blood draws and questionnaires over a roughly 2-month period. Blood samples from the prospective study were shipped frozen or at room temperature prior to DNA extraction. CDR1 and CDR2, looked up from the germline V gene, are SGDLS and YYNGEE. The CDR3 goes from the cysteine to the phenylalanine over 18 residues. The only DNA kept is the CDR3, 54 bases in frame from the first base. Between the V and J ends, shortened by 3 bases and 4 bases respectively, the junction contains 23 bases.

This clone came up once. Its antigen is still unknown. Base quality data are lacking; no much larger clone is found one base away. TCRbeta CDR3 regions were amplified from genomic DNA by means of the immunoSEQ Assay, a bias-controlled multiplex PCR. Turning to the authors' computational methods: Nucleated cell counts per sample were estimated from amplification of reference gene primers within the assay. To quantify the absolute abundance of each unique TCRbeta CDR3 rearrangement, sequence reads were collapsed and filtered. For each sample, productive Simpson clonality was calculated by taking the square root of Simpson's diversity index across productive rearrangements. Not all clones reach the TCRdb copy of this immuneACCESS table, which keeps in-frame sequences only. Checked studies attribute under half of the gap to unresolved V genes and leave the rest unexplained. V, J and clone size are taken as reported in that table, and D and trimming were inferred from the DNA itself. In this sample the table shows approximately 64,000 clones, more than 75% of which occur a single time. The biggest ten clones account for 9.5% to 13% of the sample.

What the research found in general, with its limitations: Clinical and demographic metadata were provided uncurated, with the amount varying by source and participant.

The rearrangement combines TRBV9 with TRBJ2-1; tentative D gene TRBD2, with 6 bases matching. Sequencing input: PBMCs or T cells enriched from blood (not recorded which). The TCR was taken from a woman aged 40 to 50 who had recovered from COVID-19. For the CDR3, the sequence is CASSATGLPGDAYNEQFF. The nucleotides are TGTGCCAGCAGCGCAACGGGACTCCCGGGAGATGCTTACAATGAGCAGTTCTTC.